The next 32 T cell receptor beta chains were all read from a single sample in a study of cytomegalovirus exposure and HLA in healthy donors. The PCR ran on 60 Vbeta and 13 Jbeta primers. Profiling relied on immunoSEQ multiplex PCR, and the TCRdb table lists in-frame clones only, not all of them. The sample lists 90,000 to 150,000 clones; 15% were seen once. Sequencing was done on a sample of PBMCs. The source of these receptors is a young woman in good health and CMV-seronegative.

This clone came up a few times. CDR3 nucleotide sequence: TGTGCCAGCAGCTTGGCGGGACACCTGAACACTGAAGCTTTCTTT. Its translation is CASSLAGHLNTEAFF. The genes are TRBV5-4 and TRBJ1-1, with D possibly being TRBD1 (6 bases). The CDR3 is 15 amino acids. The V end lost 0 bases, the J end lost 0 bases, and 9 bases lay between the germline ends. CDR1 is SGHNT, CDR2 YYREEE, per germline (reference sequence).

This clone appeared a few times. J is TRBJ1-5 and V is TRBV2; D remains unclear. Trimming cost V 9 bases and J 2 bases, with 14 bases left between them. Germline CDR1 is SNHLY and CDR2 is FYNNEI. The CDR3 spans 14 residues. As DNA, the CDR3 is TGTGCCAGGCACGTCGCACATGGCAATCAGCCCCAGCATTTT. As protein: CARHVAHGNQPQHF. The whole variable domain, filled in from reference TRBV2 and TRBJ1-5, reads EPEVTQTPSHQVTQMGQEVILRCVPISNHLYFYWYRQILGQKVEFLVSFYNNEISEKSEIFDDQFSVERPDGSNFTLKIRSTKLEDSAMYFCARHVAHGNQPQHFGDGTRLSIL.

The chain employs TRBV2 and TRBJ2-1, with a tentative D call TRBD2 (6 bases). The V and J ends lost 3 bases and 0 bases respectively, with 12 bases between them. The CDR3 covers 16 residues. Germline values: CDR1 SNHLY, CDR2 FYNNEI. In DNA form, the CDR3 reads TGTGCCAGCAGTGACGGTTTGGGGGGCTCCTACAATGAGCAGTTCTTC. Translating it yields CASSDGLGGSYNEQFF.

A single count supports this clone. This rearrangement joins TRBV7-3 to TRBJ2-1; 10 positions match TRBD1. The CDR3 loop spans 13 amino acids. V lost 4 bases and J lost 9; bases outside the gene matches: 3. Germline V lookup: CDR1 SGHTA, CDR2 FQGTGA. The CDR3: CASSSTGGREQFF. CDR3 sequence (DNA): TGTGCCAGCAGCTCGACAGGGGGCCGTGAGCAGTTCTTC.

The table lists this clone with a few counts. This chain joins TRBV27 and TRBJ1-5; 7 bases are a match to TRBD1. This CDR3 region has 16 residues. V lost 5 bases to trimming and J lost 7 bases; unmatched junction nucleotides: 14. CDR1 and CDR2 from the germline V gene are MNHEY and SMNVEV (reference sequence). The CDR3: CASSAYQGETPQPQHF. The CDR3 DNA follows: TGTGCCAGCAGTGCTTATCAGGGGGAGACACCACAGCCCCAGCATTTT.

As concerns this clone: A junction end diverges from the germline sequence, so it may reflect a read error. V usage is TRBV27 and J usage is TRBJ2-7; a possible D gene is TRBD2 (6 bases). The CDR3 loop spans 16 amino acids. CDR1 and CDR2 from the germline V gene are MNHEY and SMNVEV (reference sequence). The CDR3 DNA reads as TGTGCTAGCAGACCTGCTTCTAGCGCTTCTCCCTACGAGCAGTACTTC. As protein: CASRPASSASPYEQYF.

This clone was counted a few times. V is TRBV6-1 and J is TRBJ2-7; D may be TRBD2 (5 bases). This CDR3 is built from 13 residues. The V end lost 2 bases, the J end lost 3 bases, and 8 bases lay between the germline ends. Germline loops: CDR1 MNHNS, CDR2 SASEGT. The CDR3 nucleotides read TGTGCCAGCAGTGAATACGGGAACTACGAGCAGTACTTC. It yields the protein CASSEYGNYEQYF.

The gene calls are TRBV30 and TRBJ2-7; tentative D call: TRBD1 (6 bases). Between the trimmed V and J ends, which lost 4 bases and 0 bases, there was a span of 16 bases. This CDR3 contains 15 residues. From germline, CDR1 is GTSNPN and CDR2 SVGIG (reference sequence). In DNA form, the CDR3 reads TGTGCCTGGATGACCCGGGACAAGAGCTCCTACGAGCAGTACTTC. Translating it yields CAWMTRDKSSYEQYF. Full variable domain (remainder filled in from reference TRBV30 and TRBJ2-7): SQTIHQWPATLVQPVGSPLSLECTVEGTSNPNLYWYRQAAGRGLQLLFYSVGIGQISSEVPQNLSASRPQDRQFILSSKKLLLSDSGFYLCAWMTRDKSSYEQYFGPGTRLTVT.

This clone has more than one count but fewer than ten. The chain combines TRBV25-1 with TRBJ2-2; TRBD1 matches at 10 bases. Germline V gene lookup returns CDR1 MGHDK and CDR2 SYGVNS. With 1 base clipped from V and 4 bases from J, the junction kept 9 bases outside the gene matches. There are 18 residues in the CDR3. The CDR3 nucleotides are TGTGCCAGCAGTGAATTTGGGACAGGGGTGTCGTCCACCGGGGAGCTGTTTTTT. As protein: CASSEFGTGVSSTGELFF.

V and J are TRBV7-9 and TRBJ1-3; no clear D. Germline CDR1 is SEHNR and CDR2 is FQNEAQ (reference sequence). This CDR3 is built from 15 residues. Trimming shortened V by 4 bases and J by 0 bases, and 10 bases separated the two germline ends. CDR3: CASSSRLDSGNTIYF. DNA for the CDR3: TGTGCCAGCAGCTCCCGACTGGACTCTGGAAACACCATATATTTT.

This chain connects TRBV7-9 to TRBJ2-4; tentatively, D is TRBD1 (6 bases). The V gene's germline CDR1 is SEHNR and CDR2 FQNEAQ (reference sequence). The CDR3 runs 16 residues. V shed 5 bases and J shed 0 bases, with 14 bases lying between them. In nucleotides, the CDR3 is TGTGCCAGCAGCCCCCAACAGGGTCTAGCCAAAAACATTCAGTACTTC. Its translation: CASSPQQGLAKNIQYF.

The chain has TRBV7-3 and TRBJ2-7; 7 nucleotides agree with TRBD2. There are 16 residues in the CDR3. Trimming removed 1 base from V and 1 base from J; junction bases left unmatched: 7. Germline CDR1 is SGHTA and CDR2 is FQGTGA. As DNA, the CDR3 is TGTGCCAGCAGCTTAATGTTGGCTAGCGGATCCTACGAGCAGTACTTC. Amino acids: CASSLMLASGSYEQYF.

This clone was seen only a few times. The V gene is TRBV7-2, the J gene TRBJ2-3; the match to TRBD2 covers 11 bases. This CDR3 comprises 18 residues. V was pared by 3 bases and J by 2 bases, with 10 bases of the junction left unmatched. Germline values: CDR1 SGHTA, CDR2 FQGNSA. The chain's CDR3 is CASSLRVAGGLSTDTQYF. In DNA, the CDR3 is TGTGCCAGCAGCTTGCGAGTAGCGGGGGGGCTATCCACAGATACGCAGTATTTT. The entire variable domain, with the rest obtained from reference TRBV7-2 and TRBJ2-3, is as follows: GAGVSQSPSNKVTEKGKDVELRCDPISGHTALYWYRQSLGQGLEFLIYFQGNSAPDKSGLPSDRFSAERTGGSVSTLTIQRTQQEDSAVYLCASSLRVAGGLSTDTQYFGPGTRLTVL.

The sample holds a few counts of this clone. The chain links TRBV2 to TRBJ2-2; D unclear. From germline, CDR1 is SNHLY and CDR2 FYNNEI. The CDR3 contains 13 residues. The CDR3 sequence is CVPRRSNTGELFF. The DNA for the CDR3 is TGTGTTCCCCGCAGGTCGAACACCGGGGAGCTGTTTTTT.

This clone showed up just a few times. This chain joins TRBV13 and TRBJ2-1; no definite D call. The germline V and J ends were trimmed by 5 bases and 5 bases, with 13 bases remaining between them. The length of the CDR3 is 14 residues. Germline CDR1 PRHDT, CDR2 FYEKMQ (reference sequence). CDR3: CASSPRRGDNEQFF. In DNA form, the CDR3 reads TGTGCCAGCAGCCCCCGGCGCGGCGACAATGAGCAGTTCTTC. Filled out from reference TRBV13 and TRBJ2-1, the complete variable domain reads AAGVIQSPRHLIKEKRETATLKCYPIPRHDTVYWYQQGPGQDPQFLISFYEKMQSDKGSIPDRFSAQQFSDYHSELNMSSLELGDSALYFCASSPRRGDNEQFFGPGTRLTVL.

This clone was detected a few times. The rearrangement uses TRBV30 and TRBJ2-3; TRBD1 is a possible D gene (6 bases). The CDR3 has 14 residues. V gave up 8 bases and J gave up 4 bases, with 19 bases separating them. The germline CDR1 and CDR2 sequences are GTSNPN and SVGIG (reference sequence). In nucleotides, the CDR3 is TGTGCCAGCAACCGGGACACAGGGTCAGATACGCAGTATTTT. Its translation: CASNRDTGSDTQYF. Full variable domain (outside the CDR3, taken from reference TRBV30 and TRBJ2-3): SQTIHQWPATLVQPVGSPLSLECTVEGTSNPNLYWYRQAAGRGLQLLFYSVGIGQISSEVPQNLSASRPQDRQFILSSKKLLLSDSGFYLCASNRDTGSDTQYFGPGTRLTVL.

This clone was counted a few times. The V and J genes are TRBV2 and TRBJ2-3; D possibly corresponds to TRBD2 (6 bases). The V gene's germline CDR1 is SNHLY and CDR2 FYNNEI. This CDR3 has 15 residues. V was clipped by 7 bases and J by 4 bases, with 18 bases between them. The CDR3 nucleotides read TGTGCCAGCACCCCCTGGGGGGAGCGGCCAGATACGCAGTATTTT. Translating it yields CASTPWGERPDTQYF.

The table lists this clone with a few counts. The chain combines TRBV27 with TRBJ2-3, with D tentatively TRBD2 (5 bases). Trimming cost V 2 bases and J 4 bases, with 7 bases left between them. The CDR3 is 13 residues long. Germline CDR1 and CDR2: MNHEY and SMNVEV (reference sequence). Written as DNA, the CDR3 is TGTGCCAGCAGTTTAGGGAGCGCAGATACGCAGTATTTT. It specifies CASSLGSADTQYF.

This clone occurred a few times. The rearrangement uses TRBV5-4 and TRBJ2-7; the match to TRBD1 covers 11 bases. This CDR3 region has 14 residues. With V trimmed by 4 bases and J by 7 bases, 7 bases remained unmatched. Germline V gene sequence: CDR1 SGHNT, CDR2 YYREEE (reference sequence). The CDR3 sequence: CASSRGQGAREQYF. In DNA, the CDR3 is TGTGCCAGCAGCCGAGGACAGGGGGCGAGGGAGCAGTACTTC.

This chain uses TRBV4-1 with TRBJ2-7, with D tentatively TRBD2 (6 bases). V lost 3 bases, J lost 4 bases, and 10 bases lay in between. This CDR3 has 13 residues. Germline CDR1 and CDR2: MGHRA and YSYEKL. The CDR3 here is CASSQMGGYEQYF. CDR3 DNA: TGCGCCAGCAGCCAGATGGGGGGTTACGAGCAGTACTTC.

This chain links TRBV6-1 with TRBJ2-3; 8 bases are a match to TRBD1. Germline V gene lookup returns CDR1 MNHNS and CDR2 SASEGT. The CDR3 spans 14 residues. V shed 4 bases and J 4 bases; nucleotides not matched to a gene: 4. The CDR3 bases are TGTGCCAGCAGTGGGGGGACAGGCGCAGATACGCAGTATTTT. Its translation is CASSGGTGADTQYF.

The V and J genes are TRBV7-9 and TRBJ2-7; D is ambiguous. CDR1 is SEHNR, CDR2 FQNEAQ, per germline (reference sequence). Trimming removed 2 bases at V and 2 bases at J, with 13 bases between. The CDR3 runs to 15 residues. CDR3 DNA: TGTGCCAGCAGCTTACTTCCTTCGAGAGCCTACGAGCAGTACTTC. It is translated as CASSLLPSRAYEQYF.

V gene TRBV10-2 combines with J gene TRBJ2-2, with D perhaps TRBD2 (6 bases). Germline-derived CDR1 and CDR2 are WSHSY and SAAADI. V shed 5 bases and J shed 6 bases, with 10 bases lying between them. This CDR3 has 13 residues. CDR3 protein: CASSMGEAGELFF. The CDR3 region has the DNA TGCGCCAGCAGTATGGGGGAGGCCGGGGAGCTGTTTTTT.

The J gene is TRBJ2-1, the V gene TRBV11-2, with D hard to call. This CDR3 region has 11 residues. Per germline, CDR1 SGHAT and CDR2 FQNNGV. Between the trimmed V and J ends, which lost 3 bases and 9 bases, there was a span of 6 bases. CDR3 region: CASSFSFEQFF. The CDR3 region has the DNA TGTGCCAGCAGCTTTAGTTTTGAGCAGTTCTTC. The full variable domain, in which reference TRBV11-2 and TRBJ2-1 provide the parts outside the CDR3, is EAGVAQSPRYKIIEKRQSVAFWCNPISGHATLYWYQQILGQGPKLLIQFQNNGVVDDSQLPKDRFSAERLKGVDSTLKIQPAKLEDSAVYLCASSFSFEQFFGPGTRLTVL.

This clone occurred a few times. The chain carries TRBV27 and TRBJ1-2; D might be TRBD1 (6 bases). This CDR3 has 14 residues. With 7 bases removed from V and 8 bases from J, the gap between germline ends came to 20 bases. Germline V gene lookup returns CDR1 MNHEY and CDR2 SMNVEV (reference sequence). For the CDR3, the DNA is TGTGCCAGCACTTGGGGCGGGGGCCAAAGAGGCTACACCTTC. Protein: CASTWGGGQRGYTF.

Only a few counts were recorded for this clone. The chain has TRBV5-5 and TRBJ2-1; D is ambiguous. Trimming shortened V by 6 bases and J by 4 bases, and 11 bases separated the two germline ends. The CDR3 runs 13 residues. From germline, CDR1 is SGHKS and CDR2 YYEKEE (reference sequence). CDR3: CASTQSSYNEQFF. CDR3 bases: TGTGCCAGCACCCAATCCAGTTACAATGAGCAGTTCTTC.

The V call is TRBV6-4, the J call TRBJ2-5; the match to TRBD2 covers 12 bases. Trimming removed 6 bases from V and 4 bases from J; junction bases left unmatched: 6. The length of the CDR3 is 15 residues. CDR1 is MRHNA, CDR2 SNTAGT, per germline. CDR3 DNA sequence: TGTGCCAGCAGGCGAGCGGGACTAGCGGGAGAGACCCAGTACTTC. Translated: CASRRAGLAGETQYF.

This clone was counted only a few times. The rearrangement uses TRBV6-6 and TRBJ1-1, with D perhaps matching TRBD1 (6 bases). Per the germline V gene, CDR1 is MNHNY and CDR2 is SVGAGI (reference sequence). CDR3 length: 14 amino acids. Between the trimmed V and J ends, which lost 5 bases and 1 base, there was a span of 11 bases. The CDR3 DNA reads TGTGCCAGCAGTCCCCTAGGGGGGAACACTGAAGCTTTCTTT. Its protein product is CASSPLGGNTEAFF.

This clone showed up just a few times. The gene calls are TRBV19 and TRBJ1-4; D perhaps matches TRBD1 (6 bases). Germline CDR1 reads LNHDA; CDR2 reads SQIVND (reference sequence). V shed 5 bases and J shed 6 bases, with 16 bases lying between them. The CDR3 length is 15 residues. The CDR3 protein is CASSPTTGSDEKLFF. CDR3 in DNA: TGTGCCAGTAGTCCCACGACAGGATCGGATGAAAAACTGTTTTTT.

This chain links TRBV29-1 with TRBJ2-5, with TRBD2 identical over 10 bases. Per the germline V gene, CDR1 is SQVTM and CDR2 is ANQGSEA. This CDR3 is built from 16 residues. The V and J ends lost 4 bases and 11 bases, in that order; junction bases with no gene match: 19. CDR3 amino acids: CSVVQLVASGSREQYF. The DNA of the CDR3 is TGCAGCGTTGTACAATTGGTCGCTAGCGGGAGTCGGGAGCAGTACTTC.

The V call is TRBV15, the J call TRBJ2-7, with TRBD2 matching over 7 bases. V gave up 1 base and J gave up 4 bases; unmatched junction bases: 4. CDR1 LNHNV and CDR2 YYDKDF come from the germline V gene (reference sequence). This CDR3 contains 14 residues. The CDR3 is CATSRVLADYEQYF. The CDR3 DNA reads TGTGCCACCAGCAGAGTCCTAGCGGATTACGAGCAGTACTTC.

This clone was observed a few times. The junction departs from the called germline gene at one end, perhaps through a read error. The chain uses TRBV7-7 and TRBJ1-3; D is possibly TRBD1 (6 bases). The length of the CDR3 is 15 residues. Germline loops: CDR1 SSHAT, CDR2 FNYEAQ (reference sequence). The CDR3, as DNA: TGTGCTAGCAGCGGGCGGGGGGACACTGGAAACACCATATATTTT. Encoded protein: CASSGRGDTGNTIYF.